The clone carrying this TCR beta chain was found a few times. Its antigen is not known. This record belongs to a study of cytomegalovirus exposure and HLA in healthy donors. Study-level information: Some 77 million unique TCRs from HLA-typed donors were held in an early release of data.

Amplification used 60 Vbeta primers and 13 Jbeta primers. Profiling relied on immunoSEQ multiplex PCR, and the TCRdb table lists in-frame clones only, not all of them. The sample lists around 120,000 clones; 74% were seen once. Study-wide points: High sensitivity and specificity were reportedly achieved when the classifier diagnosed cytomegalovirus status.

This CDR3 spans 15 amino acids. Germline V lookup: CDR1 SGDLS, CDR2 YYNGEE. V lost 0 bases, J lost 1 base, and 9 bases lay in between. Each of the donors was a healthy bone marrow donor. Nominal health characterized the donors when sampled, though unrecorded immune exposures were likely. The sequenced sample was PBMCs. This sequence was found in a man in his fifties in good health and CMV-seropositive. This chain joins TRBV9 and TRBJ2-3; D is unresolved. For the CDR3, the DNA is TGTGCCAGCAGCGTAGGGTCCCGGGGCACAGATACGCAGTATTTT. Its protein product is CASSVGSRGTDTQYF.